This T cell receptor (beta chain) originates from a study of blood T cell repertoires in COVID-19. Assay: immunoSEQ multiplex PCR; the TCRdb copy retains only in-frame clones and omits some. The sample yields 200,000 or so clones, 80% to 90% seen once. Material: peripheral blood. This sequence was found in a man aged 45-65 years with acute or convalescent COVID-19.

The CDR3 loop reads CASSVGLDETQYF. The DNA for the CDR3 is TGTGCCAGCAGCGTAGGACTAGATGAGACCCAGTACTTC. The chain combines TRBV9 with TRBJ2-5; TRBD2 is a possible D gene (6 bases). Trimming shortened V by 0 bases and J by 5 bases, and 8 bases separated the two germline ends. This CDR3 is built from 13 residues. Germline V gene lookup returns CDR1 SGDLS and CDR2 YYNGEE.